This T cell receptor (beta chain) was found in a study of cytomegalovirus exposure and HLA in healthy donors. Measured with immunoSEQ multiplex PCR; TCRdb has only the in-frame clones, and not every one. The sample holds fewer than 70,000 clones, 85% to 95% seen once. Germline V gene data show CDR1 as SNHLY and CDR2 as FYNNEI. The CDR3 is 12 amino acids. Trimming shortened V by 7 bases and J by 5 bases, and 12 bases separated the two germline ends. Sequencing was done on a sample of PBMCs. The genes are TRBV2 and TRBJ2-7; possible D gene TRBD2, 6 bases. The sequence was collected from a woman aged 18 to 35 in good health and CMV-seropositive. CDR3 nucleotide sequence: TGTGCCAGCAAGAGTTGGGGGGACGAGCAGTACTTC. Translating gives CASKSWGDEQYF.